This TCR beta chain stems from a study of T-cell reconstitution after alpha-beta-depleted transplantation in children. Preparation of the TCRbeta library used unique molecular identifiers. A single record per CDR3 protein comes from TCRdb applying MiXCR to the PCR reads. The repertoire holds about 540,000 distinct CDR3 sequences, with around 20% as singletons. The origin of this receptor is a human donor who donated a stem cell graft to a child with acute lymphoblastic leukemia. Sequences were derived from PBMCs from the stem cell graft donor, sampled from the stem cell graft.

CDR3 protein: CASREQDTQYF. CDR3 coding DNA: TGCGCCAGCAGAGAGCAGGATACGCAGTATTTT. The chain carries TRBV5-1 and TRBJ2-3; no clear D. Germline V gives CDR1 SGHRS, CDR2 YFSETQ. The CDR3 is 11 residues long. V was cut by 5 bases and J by 6 bases, with 7 bases left in between.